The 15 T cell receptor beta chains listed next were all sequenced from one sample in a study of blood T cell repertoires in COVID-19. TCRdb's copy holds only in-frame clones and misses some; the assay was immunoSEQ multiplex PCR. The sample lists about 220,000 clones, 70% to 90% occurring once. Sequenced sample: peripheral blood. The source of these receptors is a man between 45 and 60 years old who had recovered from COVID-19.

The V call is TRBV10-2, the J call TRBJ2-7, with 7 positions matching TRBD2. Per germline, CDR1 WSHSY and CDR2 SAAADI. J gave up 2 bases and V 8 bases, and 9 bases lay outside the gene matches. The CDR3 sequence is 14 residues long. The chain's CDR3 is CASAPGLKPYEQYF. The CDR3 region has the DNA TGCGCCAGCGCTCCGGGACTAAAACCCTACGAGCAGTACTTC.

This chain connects TRBV11-2 to TRBJ1-4, with 10 nucleotides matching TRBD1. The trim removed 5 bases at V and 7 bases at J, leaving 4 bases unmatched. Germline V lookup: CDR1 SGHAT, CDR2 FQNNGV. The CDR3 is made up of 14 amino acids. CDR3 bases: TGTGCCAGCAGCAAGACAGGGGGCCTTGAAAAACTGTTTTTT. The encoded protein is CASSKTGGLEKLFF.

This rearrangement joins TRBV30 to TRBJ1-5; D perhaps matches TRBD1 (5 bases). This CDR3 contains 13 residues. With 7 bases removed from V and 3 bases from J, the gap between germline ends came to 13 bases. CDR1 GTSNPN and CDR2 SVGIG come from the germline V gene (reference sequence). CDR3 region: CAYAGSANQPQHF. CDR3 nucleotide sequence: TGTGCCTACGCAGGGTCCGCCAATCAGCCCCAGCATTTT.

The chain links TRBV11-2 to TRBJ1-5, with D perhaps TRBD1 (5 bases). V was trimmed by 1 base and J by 4 bases, leaving 11 bases between them. The V gene's germline CDR1 is SGHAT and CDR2 FQNNGV. The CDR3 has 15 amino acids. The CDR3 nucleotides are TGTGCCAGCAGCTTAGGTGGGGCAGGGAATCAGCCCCAGCATTTT. Residues: CASSLGGAGNQPQHF.

J is TRBJ2-1 and V is TRBV7-8; possibly TRBD1 for D (6 bases). Looked up from germline, CDR1 is SGHVS and CDR2 is FQNEAQ. This CDR3 contains 13 residues. V was pared by 7 bases and J by 9 bases, with 16 bases between. The DNA of the CDR3 is TGTGCCAGCAAGGCTAACACAGGGCGTGAGCAGTTCTTC. Amino acid sequence: CASKANTGREQFF.

The rearrangement uses TRBV18 and TRBJ1-2; 8 bases agree with TRBD1. The CDR3 runs 17 residues. Germline CDR1 and CDR2: KGHSH and LQKENI. After removal of 6 bases from V and 4 bases from J, the junction contained 16 bases not matched to a gene. The CDR3 region has the DNA TGTGCCAGCTCCGGCGAGGGGGGGACAGGTGCCATCTATGGCTACACCTTC. This encodes CASSGEGGTGAIYGYTF.

This chain joins TRBV7-2 and TRBJ2-1, with 11 bases lining up with TRBD2. This CDR3 region has 17 residues. V shed 5 bases and J 2 bases; nucleotides not matched to a gene: 8. CDR1 and CDR2 (germline): SGHTA, FQGNSA. CDR3 sequence reads: CASSQPTSGAPYNEQFF. CDR3 coding DNA: TGTGCCAGCAGCCAACCGACTAGCGGGGCCCCCTACAATGAGCAGTTCTTC.

V and J are TRBV19 and TRBJ1-5; 7 positions match TRBD1. The junction had 16 bases not matched to a gene; V was cut back by 7 bases and J by 7 bases. The CDR3 runs 16 residues. Germline V CDR1 and CDR2: LNHDA, SQIVND (reference sequence). The CDR3 protein is CASTNREGATWQPQHF. As DNA, the CDR3 is TGTGCCAGTACCAATCGGGAGGGGGCGACTTGGCAGCCCCAGCATTTT.

A single count supports this clone. The chain joins TRBV12-3 or TRBV12-4 to TRBJ1-4; D is perhaps TRBD1 (6 bases). The length of the CDR3 is 13 residues. V was cut by 5 bases and J by 5 bases, with 9 bases left in between. CDR3 residues: CASSPGQNEKLFF. The CDR3 nucleotides are TGTGCCAGCAGTCCCGGACAGAATGAAAAACTGTTTTTT.

This clone has a single count. This chain uses TRBV6-1 with TRBJ2-7; no firm D call. The CDR3 length is 15 residues. The germline gives CDR1 MNHNS, CDR2 SASEGT. Trimming stripped 2 bases from V and 2 bases from J, with 13 bases between. CDR3 coding DNA: TGTGCCAGCAGTGAAATCAGTACACCAGCCTACGAGCAGTACTTC. It yields the protein CASSEISTPAYEQYF.

The rearrangement uses TRBV15 and TRBJ2-7; possibly TRBD1 for D (6 bases). The CDR3 spans 15 residues. Germline V CDR1 and CDR2: LNHNV, YYDKDF (reference sequence). V lost 0 bases to trimming and J lost 3 bases, with 12 bases between them. The CDR3 sequence is CATSRDFGQNYEQYF. The CDR3 coding sequence is TGTGCCACCAGCAGAGATTTTGGACAGAACTACGAGCAGTACTTC.

The rearrangement joins TRBV2 to TRBJ2-5; tentatively, D is TRBD2 (5 bases). The CDR3 contains 13 residues. V lost 8 bases and J lost 0, with 10 bases in between. Germline CDR1 SNHLY, CDR2 FYNNEI. The CDR3 DNA reads TGTGCCAGCGCTACTAGGTACCAAGAGACCCAGTACTTC. Protein sequence: CASATRYQETQYF.

This CDR3 reads CAWSQGDSYEQYF. The CDR3 DNA follows: TGTGCCTGGAGCCAGGGGGACTCCTACGAGCAGTACTTC. The chain carries TRBV30 and TRBJ2-7, with TRBD1 identical over 7 bases. CDR1 is GTSNPN, CDR2 SVGIG, per germline (reference sequence). The CDR3 spans 13 residues. V shed 3 bases and J 0 bases; nucleotides not matched to a gene: 2.

The chain uses TRBV28 and TRBJ1-5; no clear D. Looked up from germline, CDR1 is MDHEN and CDR2 is SYDVKM. The V end was cut by 2 bases, the J end by 6 bases, with 5 bases between. CDR3 length equals 12 residues. The CDR3 loop reads CASSLRLQPQHF. CDR3 nucleotides: TGTGCCAGCAGTTTAAGACTTCAGCCCCAGCATTTT.

This chain links TRBV6-6 with TRBJ2-7, with a weak D call TRBD1 (6 bases). The CDR3 contains 14 residues. Trimming cost V 5 bases and J 7 bases, with 18 bases left between them. Germline V gene data show CDR1 as MNHNY and CDR2 as SVGAGI (reference sequence). The CDR3 nucleotides read TGTGCCAGCAGTCCCAACCAGGGGTCGGTAGAGCAGTACTTC. Translated, it gives CASSPNQGSVEQYF.